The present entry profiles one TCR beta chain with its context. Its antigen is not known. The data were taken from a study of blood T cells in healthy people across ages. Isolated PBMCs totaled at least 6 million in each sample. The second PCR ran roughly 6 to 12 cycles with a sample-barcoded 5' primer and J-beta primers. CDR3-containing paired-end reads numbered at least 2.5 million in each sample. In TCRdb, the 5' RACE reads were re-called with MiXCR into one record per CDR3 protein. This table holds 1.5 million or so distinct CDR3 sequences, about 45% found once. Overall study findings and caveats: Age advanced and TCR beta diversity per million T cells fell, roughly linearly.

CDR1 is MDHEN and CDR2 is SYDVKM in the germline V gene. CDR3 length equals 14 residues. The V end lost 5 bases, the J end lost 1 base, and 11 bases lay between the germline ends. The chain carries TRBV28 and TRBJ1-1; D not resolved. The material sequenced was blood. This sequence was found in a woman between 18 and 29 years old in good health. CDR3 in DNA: TGTGCCAGCAGTCCACACGGGTGGAACACTGAAGCTTTCTTT. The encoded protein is CASSPHGWNTEAFF.